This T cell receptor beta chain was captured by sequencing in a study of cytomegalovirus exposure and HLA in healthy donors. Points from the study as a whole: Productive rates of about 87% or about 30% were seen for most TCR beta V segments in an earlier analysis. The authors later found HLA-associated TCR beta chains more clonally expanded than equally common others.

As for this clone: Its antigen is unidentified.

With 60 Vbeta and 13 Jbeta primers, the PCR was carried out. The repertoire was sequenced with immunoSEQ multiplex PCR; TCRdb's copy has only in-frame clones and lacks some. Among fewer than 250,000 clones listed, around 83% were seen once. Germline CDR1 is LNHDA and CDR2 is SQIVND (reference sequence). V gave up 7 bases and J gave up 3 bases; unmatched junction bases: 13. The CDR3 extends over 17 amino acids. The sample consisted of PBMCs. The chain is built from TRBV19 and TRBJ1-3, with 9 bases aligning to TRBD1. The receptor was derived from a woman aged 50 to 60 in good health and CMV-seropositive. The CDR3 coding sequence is TGTGCCAGTACCCCCCACAGGGGGCAAAGTCATGGAAACACCATATATTTT. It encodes CASTPHRGQSHGNTIYF.